This T cell receptor (delta chain) was sequenced for a study of DNA immune sequencing with unique molecular identifiers. By share of the sample, this clone is medium-sized. The J segment lost 1 base and the V segment lost 2 bases, leaving 5 bases of the junction unmatched. Germline V gene lookup returns CDR1 GEAIGNYY and CDR2 EKD. CDR3 length equals 15 residues. All 8 TRDV and 4 TRDJ genes were targeted in 32-plex amplification of genomic DNA. A 12-nucleotide UMI was added during 2 to 3 barcoding PCR cycles before adapter PCR. TCRdb reprocessed the multiplex PCR reads through CATT. The sample shows thousands of delta-chain clones, about 18% of them seen only once.

The chain carries TRDV2 and TRDJ1, with 8 nucleotides matching TRDD3. Input material: gamma-delta T cells from PBMCs. This clonotype was obtained from a human donor in good health. The CDR3 is CACDILGVLTDKLIF. The CDR3 nucleotides are TGTGCCTGTGACATACTGGGGGTCCTCACCGATAAACTCATCTTT.